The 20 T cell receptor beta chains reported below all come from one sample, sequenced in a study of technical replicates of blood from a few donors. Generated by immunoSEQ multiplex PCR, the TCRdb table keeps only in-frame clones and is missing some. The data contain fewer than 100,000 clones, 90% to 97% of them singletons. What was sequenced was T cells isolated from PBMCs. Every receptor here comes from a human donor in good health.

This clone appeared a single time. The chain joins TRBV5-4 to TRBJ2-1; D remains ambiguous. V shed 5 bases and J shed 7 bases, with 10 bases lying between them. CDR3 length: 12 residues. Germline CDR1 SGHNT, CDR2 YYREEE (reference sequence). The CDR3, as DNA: TGTGCCAGCAGATCAACTCGTAATGAGCAGTTCTTC. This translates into CASRSTRNEQFF.

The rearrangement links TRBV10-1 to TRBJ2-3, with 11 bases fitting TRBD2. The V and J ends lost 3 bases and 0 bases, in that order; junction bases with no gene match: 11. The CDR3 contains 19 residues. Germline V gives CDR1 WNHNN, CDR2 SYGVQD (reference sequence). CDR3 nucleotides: TGCGCCAGCAGTGATCCCCACACCGGACTAGCGGGTAGCACAGATACGCAGTATTTT. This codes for CASSDPHTGLAGSTDTQYF.

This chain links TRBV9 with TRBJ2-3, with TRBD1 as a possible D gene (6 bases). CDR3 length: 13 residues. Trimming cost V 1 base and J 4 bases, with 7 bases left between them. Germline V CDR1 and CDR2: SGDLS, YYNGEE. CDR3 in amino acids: CASSVWGPDTQYF. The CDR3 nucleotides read TGTGCCAGCAGCGTATGGGGGCCAGATACGCAGTATTTT.

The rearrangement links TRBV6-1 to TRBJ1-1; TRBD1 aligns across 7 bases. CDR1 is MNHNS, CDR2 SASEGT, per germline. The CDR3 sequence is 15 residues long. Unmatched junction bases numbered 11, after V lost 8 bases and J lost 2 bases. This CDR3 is CASEWPGQANTEAFF. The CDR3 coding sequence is TGTGCCAGCGAGTGGCCCGGACAGGCCAACACTGAAGCTTTCTTT.

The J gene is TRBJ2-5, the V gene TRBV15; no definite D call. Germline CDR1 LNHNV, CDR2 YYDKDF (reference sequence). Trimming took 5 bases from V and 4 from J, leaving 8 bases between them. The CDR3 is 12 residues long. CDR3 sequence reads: CATSSTPETQYF. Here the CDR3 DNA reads TGTGCCACCAGCTCAACTCCAGAGACCCAGTACTTC. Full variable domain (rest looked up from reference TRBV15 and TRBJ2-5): DAMVIQNPRYQVTQFGKPVTLSCSQTLNHNVMYWYQQKSSQAPKLLFHYYDKDFNNEADTPDNFQSRRPNTSFCFLDIRSPGLGDTAMYLCATSSTPETQYFGPGTRLLVL.

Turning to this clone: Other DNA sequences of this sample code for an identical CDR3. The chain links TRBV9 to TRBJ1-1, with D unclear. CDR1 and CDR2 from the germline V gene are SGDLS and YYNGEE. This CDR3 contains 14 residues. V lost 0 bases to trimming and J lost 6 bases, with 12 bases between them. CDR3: CASSVGGGIAEAFF. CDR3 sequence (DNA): TGTGCCAGCAGCGTAGGAGGAGGTATCGCTGAAGCTTTCTTT.

The CDR3 DNA reads as TGTGCCAGCAGTTACGGAGGGGTAGAAGAGACCCAGTACTTC. Protein sequence: CASSYGGVEETQYF. V gene TRBV6-6 combines with J gene TRBJ2-5; maybe TRBD2 (6 bases). The germline gives CDR1 MNHNY, CDR2 SVGAGI (reference sequence). There are 14 residues in the CDR3. Trimming took 2 bases from V and 3 from J, leaving 10 bases between them.

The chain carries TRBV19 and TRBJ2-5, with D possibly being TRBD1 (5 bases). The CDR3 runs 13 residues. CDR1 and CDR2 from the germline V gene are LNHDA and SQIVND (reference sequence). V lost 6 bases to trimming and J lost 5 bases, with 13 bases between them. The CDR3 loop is CASRPRAGETQYF. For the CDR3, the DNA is TGTGCCAGTAGACCCAGGGCAGGGGAGACCCAGTACTTC.

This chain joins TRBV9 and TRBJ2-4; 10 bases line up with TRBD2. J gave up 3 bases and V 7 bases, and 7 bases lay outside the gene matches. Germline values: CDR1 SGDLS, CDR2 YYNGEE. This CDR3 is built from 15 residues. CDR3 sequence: CASPDRTSGKNIQYF. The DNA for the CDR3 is TGTGCCAGCCCCGACCGGACTAGCGGCAAAAACATTCAGTACTTC.

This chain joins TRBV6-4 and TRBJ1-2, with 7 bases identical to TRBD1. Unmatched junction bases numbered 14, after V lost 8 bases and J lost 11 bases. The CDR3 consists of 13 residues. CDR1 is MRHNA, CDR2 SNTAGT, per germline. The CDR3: CASGPPDRPNYTF. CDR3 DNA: TGTGCCAGCGGACCCCCGGACAGGCCTAATTACACCTTC.

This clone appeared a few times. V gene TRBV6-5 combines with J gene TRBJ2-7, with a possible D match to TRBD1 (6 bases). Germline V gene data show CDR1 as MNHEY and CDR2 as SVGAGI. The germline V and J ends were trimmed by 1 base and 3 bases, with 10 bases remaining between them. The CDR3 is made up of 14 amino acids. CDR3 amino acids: CASSYWSGDYEQYF. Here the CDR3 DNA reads TGTGCCAGCAGTTACTGGTCAGGGGACTACGAGCAGTACTTC.

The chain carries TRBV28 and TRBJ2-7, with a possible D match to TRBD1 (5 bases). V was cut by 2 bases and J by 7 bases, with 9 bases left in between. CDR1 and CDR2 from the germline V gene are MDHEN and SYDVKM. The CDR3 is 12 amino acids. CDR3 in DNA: TGTGCCAGCAGTTTACGACAGCCGGAGCAGTACTTC. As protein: CASSLRQPEQYF.

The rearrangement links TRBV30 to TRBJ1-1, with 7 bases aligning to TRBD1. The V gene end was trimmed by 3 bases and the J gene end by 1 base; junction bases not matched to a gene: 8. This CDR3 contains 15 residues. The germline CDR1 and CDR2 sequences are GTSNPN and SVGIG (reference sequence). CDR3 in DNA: TGTGCCTGGAGGGCGGCGGACAGGACGAACACTGAAGCTTTCTTT. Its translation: CAWRAADRTNTEAFF.

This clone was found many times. This CDR3 is CASSPGQNTEAFF. As DNA, the CDR3 is TGTGCCAGCAGTCCGGGACAGAACACTGAAGCTTTCTTT. The chain carries TRBV2 and TRBJ1-1; a possible D gene is TRBD1 (6 bases). CDR1 is SNHLY, CDR2 FYNNEI, per germline. The CDR3 is made up of 13 amino acids. V was clipped by 5 bases and J by 1 base, with 8 bases between them.

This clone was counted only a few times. CDR3 amino acids: CASSLGGTNNQPQHF. The DNA of the CDR3 is TGCGCCAGCAGCTTGGGAGGGACAAACAATCAGCCCCAGCATTTT. The chain couples TRBV5-1 to TRBJ1-5; D is perhaps TRBD1 (6 bases). The CDR3 contains 15 residues. Germline assignment: CDR1 SGHRS and CDR2 YFSETQ. The germline V and J ends were trimmed by 0 bases and 3 bases, with 10 bases remaining between them.

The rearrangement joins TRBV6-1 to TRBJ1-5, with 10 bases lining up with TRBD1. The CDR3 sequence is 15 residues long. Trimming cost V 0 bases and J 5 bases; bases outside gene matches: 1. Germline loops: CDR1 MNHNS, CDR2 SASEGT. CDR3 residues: CASSEADRGDQPQHF. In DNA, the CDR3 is TGTGCCAGCAGTGAAGCGGACAGGGGGGATCAGCCCCAGCATTTT.

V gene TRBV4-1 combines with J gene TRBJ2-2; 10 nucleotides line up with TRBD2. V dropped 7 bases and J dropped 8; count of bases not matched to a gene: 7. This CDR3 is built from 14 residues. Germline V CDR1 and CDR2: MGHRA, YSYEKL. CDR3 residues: CASNILAGEGELFF. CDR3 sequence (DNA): TGCGCCAGCAATATCCTAGCGGGGGAAGGGGAGCTGTTTTTT.

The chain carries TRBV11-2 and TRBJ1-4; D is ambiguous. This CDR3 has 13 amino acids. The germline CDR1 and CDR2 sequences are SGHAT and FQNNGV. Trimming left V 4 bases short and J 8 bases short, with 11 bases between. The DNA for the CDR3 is TGTGCCAGCAGCTGGTGGAGGGAGGAAAAACTGTTTTTT. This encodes CASSWWREEKLFF.

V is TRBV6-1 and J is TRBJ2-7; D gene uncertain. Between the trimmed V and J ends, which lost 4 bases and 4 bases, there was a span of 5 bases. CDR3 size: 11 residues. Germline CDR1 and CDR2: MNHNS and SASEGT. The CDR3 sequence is CASSAGYEQYF. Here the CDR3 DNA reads TGTGCCAGCAGTGCCGGGTACGAGCAGTACTTC.

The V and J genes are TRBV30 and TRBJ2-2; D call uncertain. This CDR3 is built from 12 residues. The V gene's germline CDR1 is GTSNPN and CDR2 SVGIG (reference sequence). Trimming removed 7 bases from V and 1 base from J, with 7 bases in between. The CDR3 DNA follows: TGTGCCTTTGCTAGGAACACCGGGGAGCTGTTTTTT. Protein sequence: CAFARNTGELFF.